Listed here are 5 T cell receptor beta chains from one sample, sequenced in a study of spatial heterogeneity in lung cancer. Noted time point: sample taken at primary tumor resection. TCRdb itself ran the 5' RACE reads through MiXCR, one entry per CDR3 protein. The repertoire holds a few thousand distinct CDR3 sequences, with 29% as singletons. The antigens these receptors bind are not known. Regarding the study as a whole: How many expanded intratumoral alpha and beta TCRs were present tracked the tumor mutation count, which was a count of nonsynonymous mutations.

The source was lung tumor tissue, collected at surgery. The receptors were sampled from a female donor with early-stage non-small cell lung cancer.

This clonotype occurred a few times. The chain joins TRBV7-7 to TRBJ2-5; D is perhaps TRBD2 (5 bases). Trimming cost V 3 bases and J 1 base, with 12 bases left between them. This CDR3 contains 15 residues. Germline CDR1 SSHAT, CDR2 FNYEAQ (reference sequence). CDR3 coding DNA: TGTGCCAGCAGCTTCTCCGGGGAGCCCCAAGAGACCCAGTACTTC. Translating it yields CASSFSGEPQETQYF.

This clonotype has at least ten counts. The rearrangement joins TRBV19 to TRBJ1-5; a weak D match, TRBD1 (6 bases). CDR3 length: 16 amino acids. Per germline, CDR1 LNHDA and CDR2 SQIVND (reference sequence). V was cut by 7 bases and J by 6 bases, with 22 bases left in between. CDR3 protein: CASNPHRTGGGQPQHF. The DNA of the CDR3 is TGTGCCAGTAACCCCCATAGGACGGGGGGCGGTCAGCCCCAGCATTTT.

This clonotype was detected only once. The rearrangement links TRBV6-6 to TRBJ1-1; D call uncertain. This CDR3 spans 13 amino acids. V lost 5 bases to trimming and J lost 1 base, with 8 bases between them. Germline CDR1 MNHNY, CDR2 SVGAGI (reference sequence). The CDR3 loop reads CASSPSSNTEAFF. The CDR3 DNA reads as TGTGCCAGCAGTCCATCTTCGAACACTGAAGCTTTCTTT.

This clonotype has a count of ten or more. The V and J genes are TRBV4-3 and TRBJ1-1; the D is unclear. The CDR3 has 17 residues. Trimming cost V 4 bases and J 1 base, with 19 bases left between them. The germline V gene encodes CDR1 LGHNA and CDR2 YSLEER. Here the CDR3 reads CASSRARWADSNTEAFF. The CDR3 DNA reads TGCGCCAGCAGCCGGGCCCGGTGGGCTGACTCGAACACTGAAGCTTTCTTT.

This clonotype appeared many times. The J gene is TRBJ1-6, the V gene TRBV19; no reliable D call. There are 13 residues in the CDR3. The germline V and J ends were trimmed by 0 bases and 9 bases, with 6 bases remaining between them. Looked up from germline, CDR1 is LNHDA and CDR2 is SQIVND (reference sequence). CDR3 bases: TGTGCCAGTAGTATAGATCGGGTTTCACCCCTCCACTTT. It codes for CASSIDRVSPLHF.